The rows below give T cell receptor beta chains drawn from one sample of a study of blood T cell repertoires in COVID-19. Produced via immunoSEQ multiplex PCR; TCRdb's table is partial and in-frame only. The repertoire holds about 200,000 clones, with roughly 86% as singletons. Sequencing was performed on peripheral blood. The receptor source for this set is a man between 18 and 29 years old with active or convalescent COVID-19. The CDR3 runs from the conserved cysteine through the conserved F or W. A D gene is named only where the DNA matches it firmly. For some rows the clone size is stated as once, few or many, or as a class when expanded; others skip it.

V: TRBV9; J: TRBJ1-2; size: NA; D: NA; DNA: TGTGCCAGCAGCGCCTCCGGGACAACATACACTAACTATGGCTACACCTTC; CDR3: CASSASGTTYTNYGYTF
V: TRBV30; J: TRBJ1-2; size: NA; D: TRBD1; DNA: TGTGCCTGGAGCCCTGGACAGGGAGGCTATGGCTACACCTTC; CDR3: CAWSPGQGGYGYTF
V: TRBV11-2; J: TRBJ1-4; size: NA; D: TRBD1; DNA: TGTGCCAGCAGCTCCCAACTGGACAGGAACAGCGAAAAACTGTTTTTT; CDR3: CASSSQLDRNSEKLFF
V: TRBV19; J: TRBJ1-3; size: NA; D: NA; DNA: TGTGCCACCGGGAGGAATTGGGGCTCTGGAAACACCATATATTTT; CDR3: CATGRNWGSGNTIYF
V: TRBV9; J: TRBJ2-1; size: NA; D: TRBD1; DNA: TGTGCCAGCAGCGCGACGGGACAGGGCAATGAGCAGTTCTTC; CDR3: CASSATGQGNEQFF
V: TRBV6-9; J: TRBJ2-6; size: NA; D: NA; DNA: TGTGCCAGCAGTTTGGAGTCTGGGGCCAACGTCCTGACTTTC; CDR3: CASSLESGANVLTF
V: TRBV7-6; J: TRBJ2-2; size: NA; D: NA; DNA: TGTGCCAGCAGCCGAACGGTAGACAGGAGCACCGGGGAGCTGTTTTTT; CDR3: CASSRTVDRSTGELFF
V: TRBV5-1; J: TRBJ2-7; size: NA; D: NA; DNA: TGCGCCAGCAGCTTGTCGGGTACTATCTACGAGCAGTACTTC; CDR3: CASSLSGTIYEQYF
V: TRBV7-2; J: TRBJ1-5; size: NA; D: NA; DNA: TGTGCCAGCGGCTGGGCAGGGAGCAATCAGCCCCAGCATTTT; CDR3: CASGWAGSNQPQHF
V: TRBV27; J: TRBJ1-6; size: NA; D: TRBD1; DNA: TGTGCCAGCAGTTTAGGAAGACAGGGGGACTCACCCCTCCACTTT; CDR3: CASSLGRQGDSPLHF
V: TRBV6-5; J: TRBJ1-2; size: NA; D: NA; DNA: TGTGCCAGCAGTTCCCAGGATGGCTACACCTTC; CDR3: CASSSQDGYTF
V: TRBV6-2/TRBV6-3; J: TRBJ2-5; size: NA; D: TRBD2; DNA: TGTGCCAGCAGTCGACCACTTAGCGGGAGAGAGACCCAGTACTTC; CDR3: CASSRPLSGRETQYF
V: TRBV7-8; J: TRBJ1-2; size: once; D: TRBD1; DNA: TGTGCCAGCAGCTTAGAGGGACAGGGGGCGAGTGGCTACACCTTC; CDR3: CASSLEGQGASGYTF
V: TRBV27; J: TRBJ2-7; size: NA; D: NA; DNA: TGTGCCAGCAGTGCAGGCCTGAGCTCCTACGAGCAGTACTTC; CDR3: CASSAGLSSYEQYF
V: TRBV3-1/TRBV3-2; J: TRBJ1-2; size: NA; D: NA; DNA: TGTGCCAGCAGCCCAAGCGGGGGCGCCTATGGCTACACCTTC; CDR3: CASSPSGGAYGYTF
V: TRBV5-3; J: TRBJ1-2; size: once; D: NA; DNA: TGTGCCAGCGCAGGGGTCAAAGGCTATGGCTACACCTTC; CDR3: CASAGVKGYGYTF
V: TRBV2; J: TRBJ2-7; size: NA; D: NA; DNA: TGTGCCAGCAGGGGACAAAACTACGAGCAGTACTTC; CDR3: CASRGQNYEQYF
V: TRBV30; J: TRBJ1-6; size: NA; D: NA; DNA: TGTGCCTGGAGAAGGGGGTCCTCCTATAATTCACCCCTCCACTTT; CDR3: CAWRRGSSYNSPLHF
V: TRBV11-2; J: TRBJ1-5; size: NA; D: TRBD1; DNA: TGTGCCAGCAGCCAGGGGGTAAATAGCAATCAGCCCCAGCATTTT; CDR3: CASSQGVNSNQPQHF
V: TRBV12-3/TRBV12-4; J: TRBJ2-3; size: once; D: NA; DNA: TGTGCCAGCAGTCCTGACATCCGTACGCAGTATTTT; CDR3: CASSPDIRTQYF
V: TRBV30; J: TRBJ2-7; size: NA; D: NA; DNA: TGTGCCTGGAGTGTTCTGCAGTTTAACGAGCAGTACTTC; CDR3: CAWSVLQFNEQYF
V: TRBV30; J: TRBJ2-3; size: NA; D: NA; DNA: TGTGCCTGGAGAGAGGCAGATACGCAGTATTTT; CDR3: CAWREADTQYF
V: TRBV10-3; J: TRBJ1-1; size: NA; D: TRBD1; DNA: TGTGCCATCAGTGAGTCTGTGGGACAGGGGAACACTGAAGCTTTCTTT; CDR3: CAISESVGQGNTEAFF
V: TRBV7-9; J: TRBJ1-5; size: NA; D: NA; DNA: TGTGCCAGCAGCTTAGCGGTGGGCCGGTCCAATCAGCCCCAGCATTTT; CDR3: CASSLAVGRSNQPQHF
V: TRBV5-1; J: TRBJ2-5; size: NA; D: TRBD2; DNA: TGCGCCAGCAGCTTGGTTCCTAGCGGCGGGGGAGAGACCCAGTACTTC; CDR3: CASSLVPSGGGETQYF
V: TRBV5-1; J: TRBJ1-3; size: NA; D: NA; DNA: TGCGCCAGCAGCTTGGGGGGCGGCATTTCTGGAAACACCATATATTTT; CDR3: CASSLGGGISGNTIYF
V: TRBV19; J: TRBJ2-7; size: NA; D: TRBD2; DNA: TGTGCCAGTAGTGGCGGGAGGGCAAACACCTACGAGCAGTACTTC; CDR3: CASSGGRANTYEQYF
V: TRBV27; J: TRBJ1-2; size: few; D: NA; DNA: TGTGCCAGCAGTCCTCGAAGAGGTTATGGCTACACCTTC; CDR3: CASSPRRGYGYTF
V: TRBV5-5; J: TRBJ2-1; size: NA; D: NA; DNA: TGTGCCAGCAGCTCCCTGAGGCAGGGGAGAGACAATGAGCAGTTCTTC; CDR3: CASSSLRQGRDNEQFF
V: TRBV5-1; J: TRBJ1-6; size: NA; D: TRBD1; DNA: TGCGCCAGCAGCTTGGAAGGACAGGCGAATTCACCCCTCCACTTT; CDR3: CASSLEGQANSPLHF
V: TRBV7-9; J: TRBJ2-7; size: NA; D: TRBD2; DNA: TGTGCCAGCAGCGAGAGGGGTGGAGGTAGCGGGGGGCTCTCCTACGAGCAGTACTTC; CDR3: CASSERGGGSGGLSYEQYF
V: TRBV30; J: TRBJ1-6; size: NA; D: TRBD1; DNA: TGTGCCTGGGTGAGGGACAGGGATTCACCCCTCCACTTT; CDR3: CAWVRDRDSPLHF
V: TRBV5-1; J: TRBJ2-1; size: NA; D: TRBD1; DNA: TGCGCCAGCAGCCTGGGACAGGGGGCAGGGAATGAGCAGTTCTTC; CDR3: CASSLGQGAGNEQFF
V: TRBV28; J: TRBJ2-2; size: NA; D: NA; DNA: TGTGCCAGCAGTTTATCCACAGTGCCTTCGAACACCGGGGAGCTGTTTTTT; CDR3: CASSLSTVPSNTGELFF
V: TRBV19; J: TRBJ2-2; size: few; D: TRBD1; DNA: TGTGCCAGTAGTTTCTCGGACAGGGGGCCGGGGGAGCTGTTTTTT; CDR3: CASSFSDRGPGELFF
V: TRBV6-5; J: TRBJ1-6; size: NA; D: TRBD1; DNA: TGTGCCAGCAGGGGGGGACAGGGGGATAATTCACCCCTCCACTTT; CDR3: CASRGGQGDNSPLHF
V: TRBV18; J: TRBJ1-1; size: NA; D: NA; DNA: TGTGCCAGCTCACCATCAGGTAGGAACACTGAAGCTTTCTTT; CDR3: CASSPSGRNTEAFF
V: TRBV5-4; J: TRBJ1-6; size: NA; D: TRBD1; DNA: TGTGCCAGCAGGGAGAGAGACAGGGGTAATTCACCCCTCCACTTT; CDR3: CASRERDRGNSPLHF
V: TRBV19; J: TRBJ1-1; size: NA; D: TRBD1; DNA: TGTGCCAGTAGTATTAGGGGGCTCGGGAACACTGAAGCTTTCTTT; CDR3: CASSIRGLGNTEAFF
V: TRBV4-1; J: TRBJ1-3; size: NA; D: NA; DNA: TGCGCCAGCAGCCAAGTTTGGGGGGGTGAATGGACTGGAAACACCATATATTTT; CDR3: CASSQVWGGEWTGNTIYF
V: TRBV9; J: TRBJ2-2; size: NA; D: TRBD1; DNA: TGTGCCAGCAGCGTAGTTGGACAGGGGTACACCGGGGAGCTGTTTTTT; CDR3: CASSVVGQGYTGELFF
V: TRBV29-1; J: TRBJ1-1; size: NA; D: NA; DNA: TGCAGCGATGTCCAGGACAGCATGAACACTGAAGCTTTCTTT; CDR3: CSDVQDSMNTEAFF
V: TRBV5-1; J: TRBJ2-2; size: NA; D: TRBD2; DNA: TGCGCCAGCAGCAGTTTCCTAGCGGGGGGCAACACCGGGGAGCTGTTTTTT; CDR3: CASSSFLAGGNTGELFF
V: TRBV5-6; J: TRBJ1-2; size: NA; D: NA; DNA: TGTGCCAGCAGCTTAGGCAGGGAAGACTATGGCTACACCTTC; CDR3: CASSLGREDYGYTF
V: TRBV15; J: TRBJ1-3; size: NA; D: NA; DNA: TGTGCCACCAGCAGAGAGAGGGTCCCTGGAAACACCATATATTTT; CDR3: CATSRERVPGNTIYF
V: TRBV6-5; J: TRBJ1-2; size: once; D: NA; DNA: TGTGCCAGCAGTTACGCGATGTCTACGGAAGCGTATGGCTACACCTTC; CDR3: CASSYAMSTEAYGYTF